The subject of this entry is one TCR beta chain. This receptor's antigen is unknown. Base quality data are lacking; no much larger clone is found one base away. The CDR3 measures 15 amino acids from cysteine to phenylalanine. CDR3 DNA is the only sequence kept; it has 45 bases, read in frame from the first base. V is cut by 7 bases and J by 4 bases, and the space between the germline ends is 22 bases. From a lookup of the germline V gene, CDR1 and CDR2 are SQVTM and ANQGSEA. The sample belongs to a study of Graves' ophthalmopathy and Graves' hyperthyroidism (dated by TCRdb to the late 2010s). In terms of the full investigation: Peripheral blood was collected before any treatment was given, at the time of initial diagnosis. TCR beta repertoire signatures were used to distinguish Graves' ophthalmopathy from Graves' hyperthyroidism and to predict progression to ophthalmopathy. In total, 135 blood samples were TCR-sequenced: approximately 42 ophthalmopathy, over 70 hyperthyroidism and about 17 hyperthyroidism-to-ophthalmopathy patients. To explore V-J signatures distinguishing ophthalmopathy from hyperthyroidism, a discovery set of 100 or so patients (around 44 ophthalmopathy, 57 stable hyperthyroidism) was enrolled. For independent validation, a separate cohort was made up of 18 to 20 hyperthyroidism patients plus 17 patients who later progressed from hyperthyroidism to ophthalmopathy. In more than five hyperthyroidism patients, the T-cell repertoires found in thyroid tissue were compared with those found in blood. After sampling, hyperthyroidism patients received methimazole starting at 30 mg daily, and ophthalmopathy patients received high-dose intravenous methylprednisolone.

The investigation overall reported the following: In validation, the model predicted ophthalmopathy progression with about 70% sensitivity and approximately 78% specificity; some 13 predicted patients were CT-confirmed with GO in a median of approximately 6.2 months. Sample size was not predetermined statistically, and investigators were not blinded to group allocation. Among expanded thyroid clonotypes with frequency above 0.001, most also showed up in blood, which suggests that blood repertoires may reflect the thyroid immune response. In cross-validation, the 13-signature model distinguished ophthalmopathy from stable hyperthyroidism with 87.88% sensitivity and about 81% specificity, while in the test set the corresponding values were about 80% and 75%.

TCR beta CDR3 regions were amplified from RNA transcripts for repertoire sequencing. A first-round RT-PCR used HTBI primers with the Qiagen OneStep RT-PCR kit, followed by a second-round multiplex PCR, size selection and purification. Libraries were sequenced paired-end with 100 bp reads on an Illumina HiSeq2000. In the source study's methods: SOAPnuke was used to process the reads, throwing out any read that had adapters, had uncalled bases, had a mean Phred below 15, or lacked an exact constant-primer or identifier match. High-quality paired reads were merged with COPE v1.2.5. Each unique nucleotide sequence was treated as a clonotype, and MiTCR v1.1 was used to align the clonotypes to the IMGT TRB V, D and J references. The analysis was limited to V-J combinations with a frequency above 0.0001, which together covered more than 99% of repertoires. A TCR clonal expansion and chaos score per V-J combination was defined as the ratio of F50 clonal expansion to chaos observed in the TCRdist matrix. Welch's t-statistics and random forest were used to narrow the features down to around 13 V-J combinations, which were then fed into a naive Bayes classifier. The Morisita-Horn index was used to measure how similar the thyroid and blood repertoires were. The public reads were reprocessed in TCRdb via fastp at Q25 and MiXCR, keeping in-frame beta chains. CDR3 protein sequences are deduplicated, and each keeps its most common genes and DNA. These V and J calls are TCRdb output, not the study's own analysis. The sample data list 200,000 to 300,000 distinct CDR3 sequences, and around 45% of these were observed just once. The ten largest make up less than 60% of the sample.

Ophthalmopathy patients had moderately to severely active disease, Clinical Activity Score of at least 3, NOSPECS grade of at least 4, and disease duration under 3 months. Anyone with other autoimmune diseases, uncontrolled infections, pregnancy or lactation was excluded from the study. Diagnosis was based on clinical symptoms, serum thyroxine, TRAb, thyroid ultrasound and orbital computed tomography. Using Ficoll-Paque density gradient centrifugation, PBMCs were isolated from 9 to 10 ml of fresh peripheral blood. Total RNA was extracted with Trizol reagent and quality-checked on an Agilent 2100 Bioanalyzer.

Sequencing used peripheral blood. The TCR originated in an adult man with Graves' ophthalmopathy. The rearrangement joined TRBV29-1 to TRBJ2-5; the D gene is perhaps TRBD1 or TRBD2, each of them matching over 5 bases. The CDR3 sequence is CSARNRDPLIETQYF. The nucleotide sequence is TGCAGCGCTCGAAACCGGGACCCCCTGATAGAGACCCAGTACTTC.